The T cell receptor beta chain under discussion was sequenced for a study of T-cell reconstitution after alpha-beta-depleted transplantation in children. Overall study results and limits: Several hundred expanded graft clones reportedly gave rise to the alpha-beta T cells present about two months after transplant. At the one-year point after transplant, T-cell counts and TCRbeta diversity were found to come mostly from T cells that had been newly produced. Certain patients had high TCRbeta diversity at day 60, and it came from recipient T cells and thymic progenitors that survived.

In this sample, this clonotype turned up a few times. Antigen: not known. The trim removed 1 base at V and 5 bases at J, leaving 7 bases unmatched. CDR1 SEHNR and CDR2 FQNEAQ come from the germline V gene (reference sequence). The CDR3 has 15 amino acids. Unique molecular identifiers were used to barcode this TCRbeta library. TCRdb ran MiXCR on the PCR reads and lists one entry per CDR3 protein. The profile shows under 300,000 distinct CDR3 sequences, 11% of them singletons. The chain combines TRBV7-9 with TRBJ1-1; 7 bases are a match to TRBD1. This specimen was peripheral blood, taken 180 days after TCRalphabeta/CD19-depleted stem cell transplant. The TCR comes from a male patient between 2 and 9 years old who had a stem cell transplant for chronic granulomatous disease, so the T cells may come from the graft donor. CDR3 sequence (DNA): TGTGCCAGCAGCTTAGGCGCAGGGGGAGAGACTGAAGCTTTCTTT. It is translated as CASSLGAGGETEAFF.